The 14 T cell receptor beta chains below all came from one sample that was sequenced in a study of blood T cell repertoires in COVID-19. TCRdb keeps only in-frame clones here, not all; method: immunoSEQ multiplex PCR. The data contain 180,000 or so clones, more than 75% of them singletons. The sample consisted of peripheral blood. The receptor set was obtained from an older person with COVID-19, enrolled during active disease.

The rearrangement joins TRBV11-3 to TRBJ1-1; D is unresolved. Looked up from germline, CDR1 is SGHNT and CDR2 is YENEEA. There are 11 residues in the CDR3. Trimming cost V 3 bases and J 7 bases, with 6 bases left between them. The chain's CDR3 is CASSFRVEAFF. In DNA, the CDR3 is TGTGCCAGCAGCTTCCGAGTTGAAGCTTTCTTT. Supplemented by reference TRBV11-3 and TRBJ1-1, the full variable domain reads EAGVVQSPRYKIIEKKQPVAFWCNPISGHNTLYWYLQNLGQGPELLIRYENEEAVDDSQLPKDRFSAERLKGVDSTLKIQPAELGDSAVYLCASSFRVEAFFGQGTRLTVV.

The chain carries TRBV5-1 and TRBJ2-1; 8 nucleotides match TRBD1. The CDR3 loop spans 15 amino acids. Germline CDR1 SGHRS, CDR2 YFSETQ. After removal of 2 bases from V and 8 bases from J, the junction contained 9 bases not matched to a gene. The CDR3 loop reads CASSFRTGPQDEQFF. CDR3 sequence (DNA): TGCGCCAGCAGCTTCAGGACAGGGCCCCAGGATGAGCAGTTCTTC. The whole variable domain, remainder taken from reference TRBV5-1 and TRBJ2-1, is KAGVTQTPRYLIKTRGQQVTLSCSPISGHRSVSWYQQTPGQGLQFLFEYFSETQRNKGNFPGRFSGRQFSNSRSEMNVSTLELGDSALYLCASSFRTGPQDEQFFGPGTRLTVL.

The genes are TRBV6-6 and TRBJ2-2; 7 positions agree with TRBD1. With V trimmed by 0 bases and J by 4 bases, 5 bases remained unmatched. Germline V gene data show CDR1 as MNHNY and CDR2 as SVGAGI (reference sequence). The CDR3 is made up of 16 amino acids. CDR3 nucleotide sequence: TGTGCCAGCAGTTACTCTTTGACAGGGACCACCGGGGAGCTGTTTTTT. Its translation: CASSYSLTGTTGELFF.

V is TRBV7-9 and J is TRBJ2-1; TRBD2 aligns across 10 bases. The V and J ends lost 1 base and 4 bases, in that order; junction bases with no gene match: 10. The germline CDR1 and CDR2 sequences are SEHNR and FQNEAQ (reference sequence). The CDR3 runs 18 residues. CDR3 DNA sequence: TGTGCCAGCAGCTTAGGGGCTAGCGGGAGAGCTTTGTACAATGAGCAGTTCTTC. Its protein is CASSLGASGRALYNEQFF.

The chain recombines TRBV7-7 with TRBJ2-7; TRBD1 matches 11 bases. The CDR3 totals 15 residues. Germline lookup yields CDR1 SSHAT and CDR2 FNYEAQ (reference sequence). J was trimmed by 5 bases and V by 5 bases; bases with no gene match: 8. The CDR3 DNA is TGTGCCAGCAGCCCAAGGACAGGGGGCATTCACGAGCAGTACTTC. Its protein is CASSPRTGGIHEQYF.

V gene TRBV14 combines with J gene TRBJ2-1; 11 bases align to TRBD2. The CDR3 sequence is 14 residues long. Trimming took 1 base from V and 13 from J; bases not matched to a gene: 6. The germline CDR1 and CDR2 sequences are SGHDN and FVKESK. The CDR3 nucleotides are TGTGCCAGCAGCCAAGTGGTAGCGGGAGGGCTTCAGTTCTTC. This sequence encodes CASSQVVAGGLQFF.

This clone appeared a single time. The chain combines TRBV10-3 with TRBJ2-3; the match to TRBD2 covers 12 bases. The length of the CDR3 is 16 residues. Germline CDR1 ENHRY, CDR2 SYGVKD. The V gene end was trimmed by 7 bases and the J gene end by 0 bases; junction bases not matched to a gene: 5. The chain's CDR3 is CAITGLAGSSTDTQYF. The CDR3 DNA sequence: TGTGCCATCACCGGACTAGCGGGGTCTAGCACAGATACGCAGTATTTT.

The rearrangement links TRBV28 to TRBJ2-5, with 7 positions matching TRBD1. V lost 5 bases, J lost 5 bases, and 11 bases stayed unmatched. The CDR3 runs 15 residues. Germline V gene data show CDR1 as MDHEN and CDR2 as SYDVKM. The CDR3 region is CASSLLSTGLETQYF. CDR3 coding DNA: TGTGCCAGCAGTCTCCTCTCGACAGGGCTGGAGACCCAGTACTTC.

J is TRBJ1-4 and V is TRBV28; D possibly corresponds to TRBD1 (5 bases). The CDR3 runs to 16 residues. Germline V CDR1 and CDR2: MDHEN, SYDVKM. Trimming stripped 6 bases from V and 7 bases from J, with 21 bases between. CDR3 coding DNA: TGTGCCAGCAGGGGAGTTGCGTGGGGGGGAAGTGAAAAACTGTTTTTT. Its protein product is CASRGVAWGGSEKLFF.

This rearrangement joins TRBV7-8 to TRBJ1-5, with D perhaps TRBD1 (6 bases). Trimming removed 0 bases at V and 4 bases at J, with 10 bases between. From germline, CDR1 is SGHVS and CDR2 FQNEAQ. The CDR3 consists of 15 residues. The CDR3 DNA reads TGTGCCAGCAGCTTAGCGCGGACAGAGAATCAGCCCCAGCATTTT. Amino acid sequence: CASSLARTENQPQHF.

J is TRBJ1-6 and V is TRBV5-6; possibly TRBD1 for D (5 bases). The CDR3 runs 12 residues. Germline CDR1 and CDR2: SGHDT and YYEEEE. Trimming took 6 bases from V and 6 from J, leaving 7 bases between them. The CDR3 loop reads CASTDSNSPLHF. The CDR3 region has the DNA TGTGCCAGCACAGACAGTAATTCACCCCTCCACTTT.

The genes are TRBV7-2 and TRBJ2-2; possibly TRBD2 for D (7 bases). The CDR3 has 14 residues. Trimming shortened V by 6 bases and J by 5 bases, and 13 bases separated the two germline ends. Germline V lookup: CDR1 SGHTA, CDR2 FQGNSA. The CDR3 loop reads CASRKGGYTGELFF. The CDR3 DNA follows: TGTGCCAGCAGGAAGGGGGGGTATACCGGGGAGCTGTTTTTT.

The J gene is TRBJ2-7, the V gene TRBV5-4; TRBD2 matches at 9 bases. CDR1 and CDR2 from the germline V gene are SGHNT and YYREEE (reference sequence). The CDR3 sequence is 15 residues long. The trim removed 0 bases at V and 6 bases at J, leaving 7 bases unmatched. The CDR3: CASSLAGVAGVEQYF. The CDR3 nucleotides are TGTGCCAGCAGCTTGGCTGGGGTAGCGGGAGTCGAGCAGTACTTC.

The chain has TRBV4-3 and TRBJ1-1; 7 bases map to TRBD1. The junction had 5 bases not matched to a gene; V was cut back by 0 bases and J by 7 bases. Germline V gives CDR1 LGHNA, CDR2 YSLEER. The CDR3 is 14 amino acids. In DNA, the CDR3 is TGCGCCAGCAGCCAAGACTTCGGGGACAGTGAAGCTTTCTTT. It is translated as CASSQDFGDSEAFF.